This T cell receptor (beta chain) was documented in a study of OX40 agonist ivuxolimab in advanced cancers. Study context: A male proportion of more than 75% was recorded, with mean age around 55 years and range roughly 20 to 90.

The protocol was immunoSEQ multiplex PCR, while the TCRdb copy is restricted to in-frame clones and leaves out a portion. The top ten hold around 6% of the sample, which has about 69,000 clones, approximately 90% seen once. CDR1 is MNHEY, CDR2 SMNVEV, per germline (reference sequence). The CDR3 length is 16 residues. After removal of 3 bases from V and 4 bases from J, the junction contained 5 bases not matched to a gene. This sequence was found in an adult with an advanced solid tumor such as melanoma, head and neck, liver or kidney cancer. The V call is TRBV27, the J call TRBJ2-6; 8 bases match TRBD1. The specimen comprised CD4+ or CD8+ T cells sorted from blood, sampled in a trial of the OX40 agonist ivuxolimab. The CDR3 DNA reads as TGTGCCAGCAGTTTGACAGGGGAAACCGGGGCCAACGTCCTGACTTTC. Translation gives CASSLTGETGANVLTF. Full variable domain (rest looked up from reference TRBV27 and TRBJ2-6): EAQVTQNPRYLITVTGKKLTVTCSQNMNHEYMSWYRQDPGLGLRQIYYSMNVEVTDKGDVPEGYKVSRKEKRNFPLILESPSPNQTSLYFCASSLTGETGANVLTFGAGSRLTVL.